This T cell receptor (beta chain) was identified in a study of T cell responses to AZD1222 COVID-19 vaccine (dated by TCRdb to about 2021). Describing the broader study: TCR sequencing covered roughly 230 trial participants: 207 given two doses of AZD1222 and approximately 26 given two doses of MenACWY control vaccine. Trial participants were enrolled by age into subgroups of 18-55, 56-69 and 70-plus years, and 148, 28 and 57 TCR-sequenced participants, respectively, were included in these subgroups.

Sample time point, as interpreted from the label and publication: about 28 days (+/-7) after the second vaccine dose. The intended sense of this specimen's treatment or condition label: meningococcal conjugate vaccine given as trial control. Samples from vaccinated people were obtained from the UK trials COV001 and COV002, which included a single-blind randomized controlled phase 2/3 trial of AZD1222 (ChAdOx1 nCoV-19) in healthy adults. Trial participant PBMC samples were collected at day 0 and day 28 after the second dose for TCRbeta chain sequencing. To note about this clone: Which antigen it targets is not known. Base qualities were left out, and no much larger clone turns up one base away.

On the study overall, not on this receptor specifically: No day 14 peak-response samples were available, so repertoires were characterized only after the peak T cell response. In the small 56-69-year group, the increase in depth fell short of significance, most likely because of low power. A significant rise in spike-specific TCR breadth and depth was observed after two AZD1222 doses relative to day 0 and relative to MenACWY recipients. The whole spike protein was spanned by vaccine-associated CD4 TCRs, and dominant responses were seen in regions 160-218 and 743-854. Participants were mostly white British, with more females than males. The authors suggested clonal diversity may have been underestimated. Conclusions about previously exposed vaccinees are limited, since just five or six AZD1222 recipients were seropositive for SARS-CoV-2 at baseline. Reportedly, almost half of the unique spike-specific TCRs recognized epitopes lying outside the regions that are mutated in the B.1.351 and B.1.1.7 variants.

The CDR3 regions of human TCRbeta chains were analyzed by immunosequencing. Under the source paper's analysis protocol: Repertoire TCRs were matched against a reference library of SARS-CoV-2-specific TCRs generated with the MIRA antigen-specificity platform. Breadth was defined as the fraction of unique TCRs that were SARS-CoV-2-associated, and depth was defined as the fraction of total T cells that were SARS-CoV-2-associated. Using the MIRA data, every spike-specific TCR was mapped to the spike region that the TCR reacted to and assigned to either a CD4 or a CD8 class. Log10-transformed breadth and depth values were compared by one-way ANOVA with Sidak's multiple comparisons tests. In its TCRdb copy, this immuneACCESS table keeps in-frame sequences only and misses some clones. Where compared with another copy, unresolved V genes explain less than half of these, and the others have no known cause. The V and J calls and clone size come from that table; D and trimming were worked out from the DNA. For this sample the table gives 75,000 to 80,000 clones, of which more than 60% were detected only once. The ten largest clones capture roughly 28% of the sample.

Reading from cysteine to phenylalanine, the CDR3 counts 13 amino acids. The sequence is cut down to CDR3 DNA, 39 bases in frame from base 1. The germline V gene (reference sequence) provides CDR1 SEHNR and CDR2 FQNEAQ. The trim is 8 bases for V and 0 bases for J, with a gap of 10 bases between the germline ends. The V and J segments used are TRBV7-9 and TRBJ1-1, with the identity of the D gene unclear. The source of this sequence is an adult who received the MenACWY meningococcal vaccine as a control. Here the sequenced sample was peripheral blood, taken 28 days after the second dose of the MenACWY control vaccine. The CDR3 sequence is CASRSSLNTEAFF. The bases read TGTGCCAGCCGGTCCAGCTTGAACACTGAAGCTTTCTTT.